Reported below is one TCR beta chain. Authors' processing steps: Quantification of nucleated cells was approximated via reference gene primer amplification. Sequencing used immunoSEQ multiplex PCR; TCRdb keeps in-frame clones, though not all of them. V and J calls and clone size come straight from that table; D and trimming were deduced from the DNA. The profile shows roughly 65,000 clones, about 94% of them singletons. The data were obtained in a study of blood T cell repertoires in COVID-19. Study overall: Sources were T cells, B-cell-depleted T cells, or PBMCs; the material itself was cDNA or gDNA.

The ends lost 4 bases at V and 0 bases at J; junction bases unmatched: 5. The CDR3 consists of 16 residues. Germline CDR1 reads SEHNR; CDR2 reads FQNEAQ (reference sequence). This TCR was recovered from a man between 65 and 85 years old with active COVID-19. The chain has TRBV7-9 and TRBJ1-5; 8 bases align to TRBD1. Sequencing was carried out using peripheral blood. The CDR3 loop reads CASSSKTGVSNQPQHF. CDR3 sequence (DNA): TGTGCCAGCAGCTCAAAGACAGGGGTTAGCAATCAGCCCCAGCATTTT.